The text below deals with one T cell receptor (beta chain). Its antigen remains unknown. Here immunoSEQ multiplex PCR was the method, and the copy in TCRdb shows in-frame clones only, minus some. The sample includes around 49,000 clones, around 94% of them seen just once. This sample was included in a study of cytomegalovirus exposure and HLA in healthy donors. The study, taken as a whole, reports: Many donors shared some public TCRs, even though most TCR sequences were rare.

Trimming took 5 bases from V and 0 from J; bases not matched to a gene: 3. CDR1 and CDR2 (germline): SGHTA, FQGTGA. The length of the CDR3 is 15 residues. This receptor was obtained from a young man in good health and CMV-seronegative. This chain connects TRBV7-3 to TRBJ1-1; 10 nucleotides agree with TRBD1. Sequencing was done on a sample of PBMCs. For the CDR3, the DNA is TGTGCCAGCAGCCCGGACAGGGGGATGAACACTGAAGCTTTCTTT. Translation gives CASSPDRGMNTEAFF.